This T cell receptor (beta chain) is from a study of radiotherapy plus CTLA-4 blockade in lung cancer. Sequencing used immunoSEQ multiplex PCR; TCRdb keeps in-frame clones, though not all of them. The sample yields some 73,000 clones, 84% seen once. Germline V gene lookup returns CDR1 SQVTM and CDR2 ANQGSEA. The CDR3 consists of 14 residues. V was trimmed by 6 bases and J by 5 bases, leaving 19 bases between them. General observations from the study: In blood, tumor-derived TCR clones expanded after radiotherapy plus ipilimumab. With interferon-beta, early dynamics of blood T cell clones were reported to best predict response.

Concerning this clone itself: Antigen specificity is unknown.

This sequence originates from a human donor with non-small cell lung cancer who had stable disease on radiotherapy plus ipilimumab. The V call is TRBV29-1, the J call TRBJ2-5; TRBD1 or TRBD2 may be the D gene (5 bases each). The input for sequencing was peripheral blood, taken from a patient treated with radiotherapy plus ipilimumab. For the CDR3, the DNA is TGCAGCGTCCTACAGGAGGCGAATTGGGAGACCCAGTACTTC. Amino acids: CSVLQEANWETQYF.